The 2 T cell receptor beta chains below all came from one sample that was sequenced in a study of blood T cell repertoires in COVID-19 (dated by TCRdb to the early 2020s). To prepare the library, the immunoSEQ multiplex PCR assay was applied. TCRdb took over this immuneACCESS table, retaining in-frame rearrangements with V and J assigned. Such tables are incomplete; in checked studies, under half of the missing clones stem from an unresolved V gene, and the remainder is unexplained. The sample has about 230,000 clones on record, about 85% of them singletons. The ten largest clones represent over 9.5% of the sample. Sample: peripheral blood. All receptors derive from a young woman who had recovered from COVID-19.

The rearrangement uses TRBV4-1 and TRBJ2-1; D possibly corresponds to TRBD2 (6 bases). From germline, CDR1 is MGHRA and CDR2 YSYEKL. V dropped 1 base and J dropped 0 bases, with 10 bases sitting between them. There are 16 residues in the CDR3. The CDR3 protein is CASSQGTGVSYNEQFF. The CDR3 DNA is TGCGCCAGCAGCCAAGGAACGGGAGTCTCCTACAATGAGCAGTTCTTC.

The chain links TRBV5-4 to TRBJ2-1; D is uncertain. This CDR3 contains 11 residues. Trimming cost V 2 bases and J 8 bases, with 5 bases left between them. The germline V gene has CDR1 SGHNT and CDR2 YYREEE (reference sequence). CDR3 in DNA: TGTGCCAGCAGCTTCGGTGATGAGCAGTTCTTC. Protein sequence: CASSFGDEQFF.